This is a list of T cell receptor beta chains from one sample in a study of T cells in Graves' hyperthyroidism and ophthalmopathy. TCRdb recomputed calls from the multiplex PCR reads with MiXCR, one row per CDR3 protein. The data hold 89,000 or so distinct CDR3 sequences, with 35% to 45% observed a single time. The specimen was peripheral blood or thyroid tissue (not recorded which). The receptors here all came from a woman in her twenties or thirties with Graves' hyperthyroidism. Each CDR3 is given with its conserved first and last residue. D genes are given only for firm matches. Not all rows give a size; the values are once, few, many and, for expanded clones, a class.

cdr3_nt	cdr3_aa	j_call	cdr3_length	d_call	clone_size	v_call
.	CASTNQTSMYHCASSPGREQYF	TRBJ2-7	22	.	.	TRBV7-8
TGTGCCACCAGCAGAGAGGGGACAGGGGATCAGCCCCAGCATTTT	CATSREGTGDQPQHF	TRBJ1-5	15	TRBD1	.	TRBV15
TGTGCCAGTAGTATAGACAGGGGGCACACTGAAGCTTTCTTT	CASSIDRGHTEAFF	TRBJ1-1	14	TRBD1	many	TRBV19
TGTGCCAGCAGCTTAAGAAGACAGGGAACTAATGAAAAACTGTTTTTT	CASSLRRQGTNEKLFF	TRBJ1-4	16	TRBD1	.	TRBV7-6
TGTGCCAGCAGTTACCTATCCGAGCAGTACTTC	CASSYLSEQYF	TRBJ2-7	11	.	.	TRBV6-5
TGTGCCAGCAGCCAAGCAATTTCGGACAACTGGGGAAACACCATATATTTT	CASSQAISDNWGNTIYF	TRBJ1-3	17	.	many	TRBV4-2
TGTGCCAGCAGTGATACAGGACAAGAGACCCAGTACTTC	CASSDTGQETQYF	TRBJ2-5	13	.	many	TRBV6-1
TGTGCCAGCAGTTACTCGAGTCCCCGGGGCGGAAACACCATATATTTT	CASSYSSPRGGNTIYF	TRBJ1-3	16	.	.	TRBV6-5
TGTGCCATCAGTCGCTCGGGACAGCTGAACACTGAAGCTTTCTTT	CAISRSGQLNTEAFF	TRBJ1-1	15	TRBD1	.	TRBV10-3
TGTGCCAGCAGTGGGGGACAGGGCGGATCACCCCTCCACTTT	CASSGGQGGSPLHF	TRBJ1-6	14	TRBD1	.	TRBV2
TGTGCCAGCAGTTCGCTTACAGGGGGCGTTTGGCAGTACTTC	CASSSLTGGVWQYF	TRBJ2-7	14	TRBD1	many	TRBV6-6
TGTGCCAGCAGTTTAGGGGCATTCAACTATGGCTACACCTTC	CASSLGAFNYGYTF	TRBJ1-2	14	.	many	TRBV27
TGTGCCAGCGGAGGGCCCTCTGGAGATACGCAGTATTTT	CASGGPSGDTQYF	TRBJ2-3	13	.	many	TRBV2
TGTGCCGGGGGACTAGCGGGAAGCGAGACCCAGTACTTC	CAGGLAGSETQYF	TRBJ2-5	13	TRBD2	.	TRBV2
TGTGCCAGTAGTACTACAGGGTTGAAACTGAACACTGAAGCTTTCTTT	CASSTTGLKLNTEAFF	TRBJ1-1	16	.	many	TRBV19
TGTGCCAGCAGTTTTTCTTGGCGGTCGGCCGAGACCCAGTACTTC	CASSFSWRSAETQYF	TRBJ2-5	15	.	many	TRBV28
TGTGCCAGCAGTTACTCGGAGCGGTTTTCCTACGAGCAGTACTTC	CASSYSERFSYEQYF	TRBJ2-7	15	.	many	TRBV6-5
TGTGCCAGCTCACCAAATTCGGGACAGGGGGCTCAGCCCCAGCATTTT	CASSPNSGQGAQPQHF	TRBJ1-5	16	TRBD1	.	TRBV9
TGTGCCATCAGTGACCCGGACAGGAAATACTCTGGAAACACCATATATTTT	CAISDPDRKYSGNTIYF	TRBJ1-3	17	TRBD1	many	TRBV10-3
TGTGCCAGCAGCTTTGTGGCAGGGGGTACCTACGAGCAGTACTTC	CASSFVAGGTYEQYF	TRBJ2-7	15	TRBD1	many	TRBV11-2
TGTGCCAGCAGCCCTAACAGGGGGTTTTCACCCCTCCACTTT	CASSPNRGFSPLHF	TRBJ1-6	14	TRBD1	.	TRBV7-6
TGTGCCAGCAGTGGTTGGACGGGAGACTTCTACGAGCAGTACTTC	CASSGWTGDFYEQYF	TRBJ2-7	15	.	.	TRBV7-9
TGTGCCAGCAGCACGGGACAGGGTGACGGCTACACCTTC	CASSTGQGDGYTF	TRBJ1-2	13	TRBD1	.	TRBV7-2
TGTGCCAGCAGAGAAGATAGGGCTAATCAGCCCCAGCATTTT	CASREDRANQPQHF	TRBJ1-5	14	.	many	TRBV28
TGTGCCAGCAGTGCTGGGCCCTCTGGGCCCCAGCATTTT	CASSAGPSGPQHF	TRBJ1-5	13	.	many	TRBV6-5
TGCGCCAGCAGCTTGCTGGCCGGGAACACTGAAGCTTTCTTT	CASSLLAGNTEAFF	TRBJ1-1	14	.	many	TRBV5-1
TGCAGTGCTAGAGATATTGGGAATCCTCCCTACGAGCAGTACTTC	CSARDIGNPPYEQYF	TRBJ2-7	15	.	many	TRBV20-1
TGTGCCAGCAGCCCCCGGGCCGGACTAGCGGGTGACACCGGGGAGCTGTTTTTT	CASSPRAGLAGDTGELFF	TRBJ2-2	18	TRBD2	many	TRBV7-9
TGTGCCAGCAGAGGCGGGAGGCTTTGGGATGAGCAGTACTTC	CASRGGRLWDEQYF	TRBJ2-7	14	TRBD2	once	TRBV7-2
TGTGCCAGCAGATGGGGAGGGGCCCGGAAGACTGAAGCTTTCTTT	CASRWGGARKTEAFF	TRBJ1-1	15	.	few	TRBV12-3/TRBV12-4
TGTGCCAGCAGCCAGCCAGGGACAGGGGCCAACGTCCTGACTTTC	CASSQPGTGANVLTF	TRBJ2-6	15	.	once	TRBV7-6
TGTGCCAGCACCGAAAGCTCTGGGGCCAACGTCCTGACTTTC	CASTESSGANVLTF	TRBJ2-6	14	.	many	TRBV28
TGTGCCACCAGCAGAGTAGGGAACACTGAAGCTTTCTTT	CATSRVGNTEAFF	TRBJ1-1	13	.	large	TRBV15
TGCAGTGCTAGAAGGCACTTTGAAGCTTTCTTT	CSARRHFEAFF	TRBJ1-1	11	.	once	TRBV20-1
TGTGCCACCAGCAGAGAGGGACTAGGTCAGCCCCAGCATTTT	CATSREGLGQPQHF	TRBJ1-5	14	.	many	TRBV15